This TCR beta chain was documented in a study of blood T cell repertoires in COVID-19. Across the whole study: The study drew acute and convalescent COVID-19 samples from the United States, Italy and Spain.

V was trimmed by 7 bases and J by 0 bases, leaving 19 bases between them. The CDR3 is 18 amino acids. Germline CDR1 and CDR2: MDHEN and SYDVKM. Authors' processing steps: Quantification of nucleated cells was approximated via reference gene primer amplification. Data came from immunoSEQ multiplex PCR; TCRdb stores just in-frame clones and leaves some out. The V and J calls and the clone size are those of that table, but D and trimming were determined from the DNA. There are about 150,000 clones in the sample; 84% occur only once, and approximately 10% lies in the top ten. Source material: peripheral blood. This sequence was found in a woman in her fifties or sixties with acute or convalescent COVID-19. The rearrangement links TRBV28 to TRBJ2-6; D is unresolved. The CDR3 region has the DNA TGTGCCAGCACCCCCTATGTCAGGATTAGCTCTGGGGCCAACGTCCTGACTTTC. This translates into CASTPYVRISSGANVLTF. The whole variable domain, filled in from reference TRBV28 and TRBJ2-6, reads DVKVTQSSRYLVKRTGEKVFLECVQDMDHENMFWYRQDPGLGLRLIYFSYDVKMKEKGDIPEGYSVSREKKERFSLILESASTNQTSMYLCASTPYVRISSGANVLTFGAGSRLTVL.